The TCR beta chain under discussion was sequenced for a study of post-analysis software for immune sequencing data. Study results and caveats: The five TRBV segments detected at higher frequency in patients than in controls included TRBV5-6, TRBV5-1 and TRBV20-1.

The V gene's germline CDR1 is DFQATT and CDR2 SNEGSKA (reference sequence). The CDR3 contains 13 residues. Presence of unique molecular identifiers characterized the TCR beta cDNA libraries. A single record per CDR3 protein comes from TCRdb applying MiXCR to the PCR reads. Here the sample spans about 560,000 distinct CDR3 sequences, about 44% being singletons. In the case of this clonotype: Its target is unknown.

The specimen sequenced was blood. This TCR came from a girl between 5 and 17 years old with multiple sclerosis. The chain combines TRBV20-1 with TRBJ2-7; TRBD2 matches 9 bases. The J call is doubtful: the DNA matches TRBJ2-5 better. CDR3 sequence: CSARESGGETQYF. CDR3 in DNA: TGCAGTGCTAGAGAAAGCGGGGGGGAGACCCAGTACTTC.